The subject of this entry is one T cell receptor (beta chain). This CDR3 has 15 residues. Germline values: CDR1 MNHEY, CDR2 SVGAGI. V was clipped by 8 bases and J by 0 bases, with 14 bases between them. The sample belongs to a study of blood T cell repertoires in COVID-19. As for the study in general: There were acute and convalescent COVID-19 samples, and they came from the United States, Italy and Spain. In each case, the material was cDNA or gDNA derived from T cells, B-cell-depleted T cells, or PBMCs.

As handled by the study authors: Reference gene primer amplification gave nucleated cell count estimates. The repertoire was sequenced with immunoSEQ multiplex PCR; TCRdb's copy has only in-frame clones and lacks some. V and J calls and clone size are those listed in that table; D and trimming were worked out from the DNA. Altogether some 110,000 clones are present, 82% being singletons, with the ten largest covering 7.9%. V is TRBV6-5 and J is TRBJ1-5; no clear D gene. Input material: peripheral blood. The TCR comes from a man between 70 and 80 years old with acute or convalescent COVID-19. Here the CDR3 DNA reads TGTGCCAGCGAGTATGGGCCATATAGCAATCAGCCCCAGCATTTT. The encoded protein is CASEYGPYSNQPQHF.